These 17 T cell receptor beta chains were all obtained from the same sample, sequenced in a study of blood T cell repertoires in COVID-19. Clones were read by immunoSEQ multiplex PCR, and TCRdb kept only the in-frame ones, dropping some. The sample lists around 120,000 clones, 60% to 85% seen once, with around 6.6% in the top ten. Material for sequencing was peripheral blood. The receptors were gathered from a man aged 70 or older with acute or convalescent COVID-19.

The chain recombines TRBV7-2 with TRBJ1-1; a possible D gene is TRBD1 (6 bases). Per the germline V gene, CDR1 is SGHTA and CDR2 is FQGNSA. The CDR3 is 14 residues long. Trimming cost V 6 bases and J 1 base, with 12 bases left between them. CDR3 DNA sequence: TGTGCCAGCAGGATGACAGGACCGAACACTGAAGCTTTCTTT. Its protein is CASRMTGPNTEAFF. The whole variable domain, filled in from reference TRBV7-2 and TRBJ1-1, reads GAGVSQSPSNKVTEKGKDVELRCDPISGHTALYWYRQSLGQGLEFLIYFQGNSAPDKSGLPSDRFSAERTGGSVSTLTIQRTQQEDSAVYLCASRMTGPNTEAFFGQGTRLTVV.

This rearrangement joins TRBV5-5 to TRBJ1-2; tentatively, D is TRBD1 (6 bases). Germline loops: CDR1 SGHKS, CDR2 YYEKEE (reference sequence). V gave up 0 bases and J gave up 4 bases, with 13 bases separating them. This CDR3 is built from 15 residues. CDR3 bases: TGTGCCAGCAGCTTGGCAACAGGGTCGTCCTATGGCTACACCTTC. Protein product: CASSLATGSSYGYTF.

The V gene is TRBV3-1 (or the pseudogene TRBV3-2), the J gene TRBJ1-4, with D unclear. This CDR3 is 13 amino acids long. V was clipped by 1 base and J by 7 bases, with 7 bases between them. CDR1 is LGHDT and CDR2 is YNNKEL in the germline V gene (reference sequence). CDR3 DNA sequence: TGTGCCAGCAGCCAAGGAGGGATTGAAAAACTGTTTTTT. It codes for CASSQGGIEKLFF.

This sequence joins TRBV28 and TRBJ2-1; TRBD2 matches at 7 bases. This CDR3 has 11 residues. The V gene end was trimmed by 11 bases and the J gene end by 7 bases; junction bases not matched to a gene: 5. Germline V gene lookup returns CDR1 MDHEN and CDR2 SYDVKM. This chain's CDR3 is CASREANEQFF. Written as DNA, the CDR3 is TGTGCCTCCCGGGAGGCGAATGAGCAGTTCTTC.

CDR3 sequence: CASSMTFTDTQYF. The CDR3 DNA follows: TGTGCCAGCAGCATGACATTCACAGATACGCAGTATTTT. The V gene is TRBV2, the J gene TRBJ2-3; D is unclear. Looked up from germline, CDR1 is SNHLY and CDR2 is FYNNEI. The CDR3 extends over 13 amino acids. V lost 6 bases, J lost 2 bases, and 9 bases lay in between.

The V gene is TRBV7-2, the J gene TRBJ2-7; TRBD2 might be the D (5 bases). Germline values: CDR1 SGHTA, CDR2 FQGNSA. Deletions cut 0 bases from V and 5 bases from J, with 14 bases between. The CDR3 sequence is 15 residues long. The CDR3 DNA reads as TGTGCCAGCAGCTTAGCGCGAGTGAAACTAGACGAGCAGTACTTC. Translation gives CASSLARVKLDEQYF.

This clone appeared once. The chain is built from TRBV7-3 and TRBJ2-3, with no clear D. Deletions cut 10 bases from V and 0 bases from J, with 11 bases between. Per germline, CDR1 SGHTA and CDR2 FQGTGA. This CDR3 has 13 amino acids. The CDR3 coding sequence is TGTGCCACTTCAGTCGGGAGCACAGATACGCAGTATTTT. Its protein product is CATSVGSTDTQYF.

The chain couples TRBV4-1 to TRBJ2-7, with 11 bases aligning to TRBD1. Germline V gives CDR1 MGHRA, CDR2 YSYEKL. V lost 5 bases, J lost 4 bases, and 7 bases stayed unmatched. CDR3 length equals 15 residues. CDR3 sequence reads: CASSDRTGGLYEQYF. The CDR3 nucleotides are TGCGCCAGCAGCGACCGGACAGGGGGCTTATACGAGCAGTACTTC.

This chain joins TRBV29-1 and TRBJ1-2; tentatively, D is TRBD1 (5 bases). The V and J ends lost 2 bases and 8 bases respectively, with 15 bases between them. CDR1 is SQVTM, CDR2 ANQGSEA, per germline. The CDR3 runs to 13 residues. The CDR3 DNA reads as TGCAGCGTTGAATTGGGGCAGGGAGGCGGCTACACCTTC. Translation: CSVELGQGGGYTF.

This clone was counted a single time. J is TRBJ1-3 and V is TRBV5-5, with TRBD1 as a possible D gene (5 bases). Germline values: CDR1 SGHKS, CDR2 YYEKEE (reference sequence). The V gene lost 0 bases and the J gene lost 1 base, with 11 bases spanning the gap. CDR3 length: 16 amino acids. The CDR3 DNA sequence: TGTGCCAGCAGCTTGGTTTCCGCAGGGTCTGGAAACACCATATATTTT. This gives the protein CASSLVSAGSGNTIYF.

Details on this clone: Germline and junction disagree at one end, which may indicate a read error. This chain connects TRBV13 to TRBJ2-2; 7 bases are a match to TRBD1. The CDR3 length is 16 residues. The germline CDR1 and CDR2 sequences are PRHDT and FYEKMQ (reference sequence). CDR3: CASSLEGGANTGELFF. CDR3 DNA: TGTGCCAGCAGCTTAGAAGGGGGCGCGAATACCGGGGAGCTGTTTTTT.

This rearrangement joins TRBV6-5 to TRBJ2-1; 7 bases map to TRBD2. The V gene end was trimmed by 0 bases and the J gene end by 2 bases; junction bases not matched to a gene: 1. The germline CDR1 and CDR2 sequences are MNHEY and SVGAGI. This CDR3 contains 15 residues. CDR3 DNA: TGTGCCAGCAGTTACTCGACTAGCCCCTACAATGAGCAGTTCTTC. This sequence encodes CASSYSTSPYNEQFF.

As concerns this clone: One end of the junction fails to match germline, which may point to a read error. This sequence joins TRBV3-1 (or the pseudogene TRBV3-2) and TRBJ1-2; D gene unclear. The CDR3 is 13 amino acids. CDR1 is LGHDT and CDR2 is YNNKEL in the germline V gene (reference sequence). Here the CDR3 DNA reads TGTGCCAGCAGCCAAGGTCAGAAACAGAGCAGATGGTTC. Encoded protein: CASSQGQKQSRWF.

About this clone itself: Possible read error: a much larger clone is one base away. The CDR3 DNA sequence: TGTGCCAGCAGCTTACAGAGGATGAACACTGAAGCTTTCTTT. This codes for CASSLQRMNTEAFF. The V and J genes are TRBV7-9 and TRBJ1-1; D is uncertain. The V end was cut by 2 bases, the J end by 0 bases, with 7 bases between. Per germline, CDR1 SEHNR and CDR2 FQNEAQ (reference sequence). The CDR3 runs 14 residues.

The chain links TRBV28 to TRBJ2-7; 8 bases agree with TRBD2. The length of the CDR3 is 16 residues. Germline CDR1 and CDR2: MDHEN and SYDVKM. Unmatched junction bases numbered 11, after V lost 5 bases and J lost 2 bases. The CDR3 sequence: CASSTPSGSSPYEQYF. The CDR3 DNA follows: TGTGCCAGCAGTACCCCAAGCGGGAGTTCCCCCTACGAGCAGTACTTC.

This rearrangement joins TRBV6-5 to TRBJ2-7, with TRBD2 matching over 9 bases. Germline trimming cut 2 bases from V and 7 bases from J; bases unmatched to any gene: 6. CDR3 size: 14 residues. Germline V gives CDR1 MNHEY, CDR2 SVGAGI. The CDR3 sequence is CASSYKTSGGEQYF. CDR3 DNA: TGTGCCAGCAGTTACAAGACTAGCGGTGGGGAGCAGTACTTC.

Here the CDR3 DNA reads TGTGCCAGCAGCTTAGCGGACCCGCGGGGGGGCGTAAATGAGCAGTTCTTC. Amino acid sequence: CASSLADPRGGVNEQFF. This chain joins TRBV7-6 and TRBJ2-1; 9 nucleotides align to TRBD2. The CDR3 loop spans 17 amino acids. V lost 0 bases to trimming and J lost 7 bases; unmatched junction nucleotides: 10. Germline V CDR1 and CDR2: SGHVS, FNYEAQ.